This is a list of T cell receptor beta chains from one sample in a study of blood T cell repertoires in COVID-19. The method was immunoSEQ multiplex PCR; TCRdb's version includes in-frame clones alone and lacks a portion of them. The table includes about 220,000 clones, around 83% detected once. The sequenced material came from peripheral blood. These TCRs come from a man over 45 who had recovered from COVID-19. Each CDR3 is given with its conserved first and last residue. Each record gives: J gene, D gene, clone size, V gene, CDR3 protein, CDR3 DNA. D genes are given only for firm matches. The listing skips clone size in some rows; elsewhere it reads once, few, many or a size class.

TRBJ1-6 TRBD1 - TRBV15 CATSRDWDRSPLHF TGTGCCACCAGCAGAGATTGGGACAGATCACCCCTCCACTTT
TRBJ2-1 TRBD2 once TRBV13 CASSPKPRLAGEGEQFF TGTGCCAGCAGCCCTAAGCCTCGACTAGCGGGAGAGGGTGAGCAGTTCTTC
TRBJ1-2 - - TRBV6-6 CASSPTHGTGYGYGYTF TGTGCCAGCAGTCCCACACACGGAACAGGGTATGGCTATGGCTACACCTTC
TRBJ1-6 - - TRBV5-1 CASSLAGTRYNSPLHF TGCGCCAGCAGCTTGGCAGGCACCCGCTACAATTCACCCCTCCACTTT
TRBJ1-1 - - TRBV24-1 CATSASTGVSLF TGTGCCACCAGTGCCTCTACGGGGGTCTCCCTCTTT
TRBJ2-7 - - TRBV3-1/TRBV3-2 CASSQTTVIYEQYF TGTGCCAGCAGCCAGACGACAGTGATCTACGAGCAGTACTTC
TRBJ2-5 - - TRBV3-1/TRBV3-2 CASSHPAGYAETQYF TGTGCCAGCAGCCATCCCGCGGGTTACGCAGAGACCCAGTACTTC
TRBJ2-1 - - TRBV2 CASKKGEGAYNEQFF TGTGCCAGCAAGAAGGGTGAAGGGGCCTACAATGAGCAGTTCTTC
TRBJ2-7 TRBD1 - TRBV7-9 CASSLHRGDHEQYF TGTGCCAGCAGCTTACACAGGGGGGACCACGAGCAGTACTTC
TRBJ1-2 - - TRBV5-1 CASSLGGDYGYTF TGCGCCAGCAGCTTGGGAGGCGACTATGGCTACACCTTC
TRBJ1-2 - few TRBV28 CASSLYRKGYTF TGTGCCAGCAGTTTATACAGAAAGGGCTACACCTTC
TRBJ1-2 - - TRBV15 CATSREGRRSSDGYTF TGTGCCACCAGCAGGGAGGGACGGAGATCAAGTGATGGCTACACCTTC
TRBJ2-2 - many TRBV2 CASSGQINTGELFF TGTGCCAGCAGTGGACAGATTAACACCGGGGAGCTGTTTTTT
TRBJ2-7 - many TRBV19 CASSPKGAGVRSYEQYF TGTGCCAGTAGCCCTAAGGGTGCAGGGGTAAGGTCGTACGAGCAGTACTTC
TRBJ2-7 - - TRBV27 CASSLSGVSSYEQYF TGTGCCAGCAGTTTATCGGGCGTTAGCTCCTACGAGCAGTACTTC
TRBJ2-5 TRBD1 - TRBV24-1 CATSDTDRGETQYF TGTGCCACCAGTGATACGGACAGGGGGGAGACCCAGTACTTC
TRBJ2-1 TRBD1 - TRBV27 CASTLDRGFYNEQFF TGTGCCAGCACACTCGACAGGGGGTTCTACAATGAGCAGTTCTTC
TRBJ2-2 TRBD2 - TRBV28 CASKETSGGPGELFF TGTGCCAGCAAAGAGACTAGCGGGGGACCCGGGGAGCTGTTTTTT
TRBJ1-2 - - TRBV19 CASSSQGANYGYTF TGTGCCAGTAGCTCACAGGGTGCTAACTATGGCTACACCTTC
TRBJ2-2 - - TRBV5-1 CASSSSPRTVTGELFF TGCGCCAGCAGCTCCTCACCTCGGACAGTCACCGGGGAGCTGTTTTTT
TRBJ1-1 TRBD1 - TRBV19 CASSLGTGSEAFF TGTGCCAGTAGTCTCGGGACAGGCAGCGAAGCTTTCTTT
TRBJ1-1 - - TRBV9 CASSPVRVMNTEAFF TGTGCCAGCAGCCCTGTTCGGGTCATGAACACTGAAGCTTTCTTT
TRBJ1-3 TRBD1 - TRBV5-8 CASILTGGPGNTIYF TGTGCCAGCATCCTCACAGGGGGCCCTGGAAACACCATATATTTT
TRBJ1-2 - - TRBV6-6 CASSPGNPGSYGYTF TGTGCCAGCAGCCCCGGGAACCCTGGGAGCTATGGCTACACCTTC
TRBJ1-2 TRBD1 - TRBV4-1 CASSQAQAGTGGSGYTF TGCGCCAGCAGCCAAGCCCAAGCCGGGACAGGGGGCTCTGGCTACACCTTC
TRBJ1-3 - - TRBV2 CASKSGGASSGNTIYF TGTGCCAGCAAATCGGGGGGCGCTTCTTCTGGAAACACCATATATTTT
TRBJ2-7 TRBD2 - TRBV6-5 CASLGLASSYEQYF TGTGCCAGTCTCGGACTAGCGAGTTCCTACGAGCAGTACTTC
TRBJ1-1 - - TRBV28 CASSFPATMDTEAFF TGTGCCAGCAGTTTCCCGGCCACTATGGACACTGAAGCTTTCTTT
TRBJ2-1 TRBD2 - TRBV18 CASSPRNSGRALEQFF TGTGCCAGCTCACCACGAAATAGCGGGAGGGCCTTGGAGCAGTTCTTC
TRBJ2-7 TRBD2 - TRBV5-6 CASSLIGTSGRYEQYF TGTGCCAGCAGCTTGATAGGGACTAGCGGGAGGTACGAGCAGTACTTC
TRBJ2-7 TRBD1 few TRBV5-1 CASSRGGQGLGEQYF TGCGCCAGCAGCCGAGGGGGCCAGGGCCTTGGGGAGCAGTACTTC
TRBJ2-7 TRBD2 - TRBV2 CASRTGLAGSVYEQYF TGTGCCAGCAGGACAGGACTAGCGGGATCCGTCTACGAGCAGTACTTC
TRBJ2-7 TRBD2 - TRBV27 CASGRGNSYEQYF TGTGCCAGCGGGCGGGGGAACTCCTACGAGCAGTACTTC
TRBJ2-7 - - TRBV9 CASSGNMGYVHEQYF TGTGCCAGCAGCGGGAACATGGGCTACGTCCACGAGCAGTACTTC
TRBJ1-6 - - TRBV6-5 CASSYGGPLNSPLHF TGTGCCAGCAGTTATGGAGGGCCGCTTAATTCACCCCTCCACTTT
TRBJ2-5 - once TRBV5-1 CASSPLAEETQYF TGCGCCAGCAGCCCGCTTGCGGAAGAGACCCAGTACTTC
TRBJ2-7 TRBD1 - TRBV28 CASSRQGSFSYEQYF TGTGCCAGCAGCAGACAGGGGTCCTTCTCCTACGAGCAGTACTTC
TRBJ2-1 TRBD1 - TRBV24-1 CATSDLGQGAKDEQFF TGTGCCACCAGTGACCTGGGACAGGGGGCGAAGGATGAGCAGTTCTTC
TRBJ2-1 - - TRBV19 CASSILRNEQFF TGTGCCAGTAGTATCCTGCGCAATGAGCAGTTCTTC
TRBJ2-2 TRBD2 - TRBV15 CATSTGGSNTGELFF TGTGCCACCAGCACGGGGGGGTCGAACACCGGGGAGCTGTTTTTT